The clone carrying this T cell receptor (beta chain) was counted ten times or more. Antigen unknown. This record belongs to a study of T cells in Graves' hyperthyroidism and ophthalmopathy. General study findings and limits: In blood, most of the thyroid clonotypes expanded above 0.001 were also present.

There are 15 residues in the CDR3. The germline gives CDR1 SGHRS, CDR2 YFSETQ. The V gene end was trimmed by 4 bases and the J gene end by 8 bases; junction bases not matched to a gene: 6. The source material, RNA transcripts, was used to amplify TCR beta CDR3 regions. RT-PCR in the first round (using the HTBI primer set) targeted the TCR CDR3. TCRdb itself ran the multiplex PCR reads through MiXCR, one entry per CDR3 protein. Of hundreds of thousands of distinct CDR3 sequences in the sample, 20% were seen once. Source material for PBMCs was over 8 ml fresh peripheral blood. Sequencing used blood. V is TRBV5-1 and J is TRBJ2-1; 13 nucleotides agree with TRBD2. The sequence was obtained from a man aged 25 to 40 with Graves' ophthalmopathy. The CDR3 protein is CASSLGTSGDDEQFF. The CDR3 coding sequence is TGCGCCAGCAGCCTGGGGACTAGCGGGGACGATGAGCAGTTCTTC.